A selection of T cell receptor beta chains follows, all from one sample in a study of PD-1 blockade in classical Hodgkin lymphoma. Assay used: immunoSEQ multiplex PCR; TCRdb lists only in-frame clones, some missing. The repertoire holds tens of thousands of clones, approximately 70% seen once, with over 2.5% in the top ten. The source material was peripheral blood mononuclear cells (PBMCs), sampled before the fourth cycle of nivolumab. The source of these receptors is a human donor with classical Hodgkin lymphoma. Each CDR3 is given with its conserved first and last residue. Each record gives: clone size, D gene, V gene, J gene, CDR3 DNA, CDR3 protein. The D gene is left open where the match is weak. A clone size is listed for some rows: how often the clone was seen (once, few, many), or a class if it is expanded.

size: NA; D: NA; V: TRBV6-5; J: TRBJ1-1; DNA: TGTGCCAGCAGTCTACAGTCTTACACTGAAGCTTTCTTT; CDR3: CASSLQSYTEAFF
size: NA; D: TRBD1; V: TRBV7-9; J: TRBJ2-3; DNA: TGTGCCAGCAGCCGGACAGGTAGCACAGATACGCAGTATTTT; CDR3: CASSRTGSTDTQYF
size: NA; D: NA; V: TRBV11-3; J: TRBJ2-7; DNA: TGTGCCAGCAGCCCGACGAGTCGAAACGAGCAGTACTTC; CDR3: CASSPTSRNEQYF
size: once; D: NA; V: TRBV5-4; J: TRBJ2-3; DNA: TGTGCCAGCAGCTTCAACGGGGGCCGTCCGGATACGCAGTATTTT; CDR3: CASSFNGGRPDTQYF
size: NA; D: NA; V: TRBV6-1; J: TRBJ1-2; DNA: TGTGCCAGCAACCCCAGAGGGGGGGCAAATGGCTACACCTTC; CDR3: CASNPRGGANGYTF
size: NA; D: TRBD1; V: TRBV7-9; J: TRBJ1-6; DNA: TGTGCCAGCAGCTTAGCCCGGGACAGCTCCTATAATTCACCCCTCCACTTT; CDR3: CASSLARDSSYNSPLHF
size: few; D: TRBD1; V: TRBV29-1; J: TRBJ1-1; DNA: TGCAGCGTTGAAGAGGGGTGGACAGGGGCGGGTACTGAAGCTTTCTTT; CDR3: CSVEEGWTGAGTEAFF
size: NA; D: TRBD2; V: TRBV27; J: TRBJ2-2; DNA: TGTGCCAGCAGCGAGTCTAGCGGGGATTACACCGGGGAGCTGTTTTTT; CDR3: CASSESSGDYTGELFF
size: NA; D: TRBD2; V: TRBV6-5; J: TRBJ2-5; DNA: TGTGCCAGCAGGCAGCGGGGGACCCAGTACTTC; CDR3: CASRQRGTQYF
size: NA; D: TRBD2; V: TRBV7-7; J: TRBJ2-1; DNA: TGTGCTAGCAGCCCAGAGGGGACTAGCGGGGAAGTGCAGTTCTTC; CDR3: CASSPEGTSGEVQFF